This T cell receptor (beta chain) derives from a study of Graves' ophthalmopathy and Graves' hyperthyroidism. With respect to this clonotype: Its antigen remains unknown.

From germline, CDR1 is DFQATT and CDR2 SNEGSKA (reference sequence). The CDR3 length is 14 residues. Trimming pared 5 bases from V and 3 bases from J, leaving 16 bases between. Researchers took RNA transcripts and amplified TCR beta CDR3 regions from them. First-round RT-PCR with HTBI primers preceded a second-round multiplex PCR. TCRdb ran MiXCR on the multiplex PCR reads and lists one entry per CDR3 protein. The table includes about 1.2 million distinct CDR3 sequences, about 36% detected once. Hyperthyroidism patients, all newly diagnosed, had under 2 months' duration and ages of 18 to 65. Findings and limits, study-wide: Researchers report that a 13-signature model separated ophthalmopathy from stable hyperthyroidism, posting about 88% sensitivity and 65% to 82% specificity. A majority of expanded thyroid clonotypes exceeding 0.001 frequency were likewise present in blood. This model predicted ophthalmopathy progression (sensitivity 70.59%, specificity about 73%).

J is TRBJ1-1 and V is TRBV20-1; no firm D call. The sequenced sample consisted of peripheral blood or thyroid tissue (not recorded which). The receptor's source is an adult man with Graves' hyperthyroidism. The CDR3 sequence is CSAQSRVGYTEAFF. CDR3 in DNA: TGCAGTGCTCAGAGCCGGGTGGGGTACACTGAAGCTTTCTTT.